This T cell receptor beta chain was sequenced in a study of T cell changes during pregnancy in multiple sclerosis. TCRdb's table, derived via immunoSEQ multiplex PCR, lists solely in-frame clones and lacks some. The sample carries about 66,000 clones, roughly nine tenths recorded once. The V gene's germline CDR1 is SGDLS and CDR2 YYNGEE. V dropped 4 bases and J dropped 2 bases, with 20 bases sitting between them. This CDR3 is built from 17 residues. The chain carries TRBV9 and TRBJ2-3; TRBD2 might be the D (6 bases). The clonotype was recovered from a female donor with multiple sclerosis, enrolled in a pregnancy study. The starting material was CD8+ T cells from peripheral blood mononuclear cells, obtained before pregnancy. CDR3 amino acids: CASSTPLGGAYTDTQYF. The DNA of the CDR3 is TGTGCCAGCAGCACTCCCCTAGGAGGGGCCTACACAGATACGCAGTATTTT.